The rows below give T cell receptor beta chains drawn from one sample of a study of blood T cell repertoires in COVID-19. TCRdb keeps only in-frame clones here, not all; method: immunoSEQ multiplex PCR. The sample lists fewer than 40,000 clones, around 85% occurring once. Sequenced sample: peripheral blood. All receptors derive from a human donor in a cohort sampled during active COVID-19. CDR3s include the opening cysteine and the closing phenylalanine or tryptophan. The D gene is left open where the match is weak. Clone size is not always given. Where it is, it says once, few, many or a class for expanded clones.

>TRBD1|TRBV28|-|TRBJ1-6
TGTGCCAGCACCACCCCCGGGGACAGGGGTTTTTCCTATAATTCACCCCTCCACTTT
CASTTPGDRGFSYNSPLHF
>TRBD1|TRBV30|-|TRBJ1-2
TGTGCCTGGAGTTTAACAGGGGGTTATGGCTACACCTTC
CAWSLTGGYGYTF
>-|TRBV4-3|-|TRBJ1-2
TGCGCCAGCAGAGTGGACAGTTTCAGCTATGGCTACACCTTC
CASRVDSFSYGYTF
>-|TRBV5-8|-|TRBJ2-5
TGTGCCAGCAGCCCCGGAACACAGGGAGATGTGGAGACCCAGTACTTC
CASSPGTQGDVETQYF
>TRBD1|TRBV6-5|-|TRBJ1-1
TGTGCCAGCAGTTACGTCGGCTGGCAGGGGGTCCCTGAAGCTTTCTTT
CASSYVGWQGVPEAFF
>-|TRBV5-8|few|TRBJ2-3
TGTGCCAGCAGCTTGGGGACCGGGGTAGAAGATACGCAGTATTTT
CASSLGTGVEDTQYF
>TRBD1|TRBV6-2/TRBV6-3|-|TRBJ1-5
TGTGCCAGCAGTTACGGGGCAGGGGGTCAGCCCCAGCATTTT
CASSYGAGGQPQHF
>-|TRBV9|few|TRBJ1-5
TGTGCCAGCAGCGTAGGGGGCGGGGCGAATCAGCCCCAGCATTTT
CASSVGGGANQPQHF
>-|TRBV4-3|-|TRBJ1-2
TGCGCCAGCAGCCAAGGGGACGGGGGAGCTAACTATGGCTACACCTTC
CASSQGDGGANYGYTF
>-|TRBV10-3|-|TRBJ1-3
TGTGCCATCAGACAGGGCTCTGGAAACACCATATATTTT
CAIRQGSGNTIYF
>TRBD2|TRBV3-1/TRBV3-2|-|TRBJ2-1
TGTGCCAGCAGCCAAGTGGGAGCGGGGGACAATGAGCAGTTCTTC
CASSQVGAGDNEQFF
>-|TRBV6-2/TRBV6-3|-|TRBJ2-7
TGTGCCAGCAGTTACCAGTACGAGCAGTACTTC
CASSYQYEQYF